Below are 8 T cell receptor beta chains sequenced from a single sample in a study of blood T cell repertoires in COVID-19. This table comes from immunoSEQ multiplex PCR, and its TCRdb copy is limited to in-frame clones, with some not included. The sample shows around 130,000 clones, 70% to 80% of them seen only once. The sample taken for sequencing was peripheral blood. Receptor source: a man in his forties or fifties with acute or convalescent COVID-19.

The chain couples TRBV4-1 to TRBJ1-1; a possible D gene is TRBD1 (6 bases). The V end lost 1 base, the J end lost 9 bases, and 18 bases lay between the germline ends. Germline loops: CDR1 MGHRA, CDR2 YSYEKL. CDR3 length: 15 residues. CDR3 sequence reads: CASSQAGQSKWQAFF. The CDR3, as DNA: TGCGCCAGCAGCCAAGCAGGACAGTCAAAATGGCAAGCTTTCTTT.

The sample holds a few counts of this clone. The V call is TRBV4-1, the J call TRBJ2-7; TRBD2 is a possible D gene (5 bases). The CDR3 spans 13 residues. Per germline, CDR1 MGHRA and CDR2 YSYEKL. Trimming shortened V by 0 bases and J by 6 bases, and 9 bases separated the two germline ends. The CDR3 DNA reads as TGCGCCAGCAGCCAAGATAACGGGGTCGAGCAGTACGTC. Amino acids: CASSQDNGVEQYV.

The chain links TRBV18 to TRBJ2-6; 12 bases are a match to TRBD1. This CDR3 is built from 17 residues. The junction had 7 bases not matched to a gene; V was cut back by 8 bases and J by 2 bases. The germline gives CDR1 KGHSH, CDR2 LQKENI. The CDR3 spells CASQGQGALPGANVLTF. DNA for the CDR3: TGTGCCAGCCAGGGACAGGGGGCGCTTCCTGGGGCCAACGTCCTGACTTTC.

The chain employs TRBV5-1 and TRBJ1-2; TRBD1 matches at 10 bases. Germline lookup yields CDR1 SGHRS and CDR2 YFSETQ. CDR3 size: 14 residues. J was trimmed by 5 bases and V by 4 bases; bases with no gene match: 5. This CDR3 reads CASSNGQGDYGYTF. In DNA, the CDR3 is TGCGCCAGCAGCAACGGACAGGGGGATTATGGCTACACCTTC. Variable domain in full (rest from reference TRBV5-1 and TRBJ1-2): KAGVTQTPRYLIKTRGQQVTLSCSPISGHRSVSWYQQTPGQGLQFLFEYFSETQRNKGNFPGRFSGRQFSNSRSEMNVSTLELGDSALYLCASSNGQGDYGYTFGSGTRLTVV.

The rearrangement links TRBV7-2 to TRBJ2-2; D gene uncertain. The CDR3 runs 12 residues. Trimming pared 5 bases from V and 3 bases from J, leaving 4 bases between. Germline V gene data show CDR1 as SGHTA and CDR2 as FQGNSA. CDR3 coding DNA: TGTGCCAGCAGCCCCTACACCGGGGAGCTGTTTTTT. This encodes CASSPYTGELFF.

The chain has TRBV18 and TRBJ1-1; D is undetermined. Trimming removed 3 bases at V and 0 bases at J, with 14 bases between. The CDR3 sequence is 16 residues long. The germline gives CDR1 KGHSH, CDR2 LQKENI. CDR3 region: CASSPPGGAMNTEAFF. The CDR3 DNA follows: TGTGCCAGCTCACCCCCGGGAGGAGCCATGAACACTGAAGCTTTCTTT.

This chain uses TRBV5-1 with TRBJ1-1; tentatively, D is TRBD1 (6 bases). CDR1 and CDR2 (germline): SGHRS, YFSETQ. The CDR3 totals 14 residues. V was cut by 4 bases and J by 1 base, with 11 bases left in between. CDR3 sequence reads: CASSRLQGNTEAFF. In nucleotides, the CDR3 is TGCGCCAGCAGCCGACTACAGGGGAACACTGAAGCTTTCTTT.

The chain joins TRBV5-4 to TRBJ2-6, with D possibly matching TRBD2 (6 bases). The CDR3 contains 18 residues. The germline CDR1 and CDR2 sequences are SGHNT and YYREEE (reference sequence). With 0 bases removed from V and 0 bases from J, the gap between germline ends came to 13 bases. The CDR3: CASSLGGVLSSGANVLTF. For the CDR3, the DNA is TGTGCCAGCAGCTTGGGGGGGGTATTGAGCTCTGGGGCCAACGTCCTGACTTTC.